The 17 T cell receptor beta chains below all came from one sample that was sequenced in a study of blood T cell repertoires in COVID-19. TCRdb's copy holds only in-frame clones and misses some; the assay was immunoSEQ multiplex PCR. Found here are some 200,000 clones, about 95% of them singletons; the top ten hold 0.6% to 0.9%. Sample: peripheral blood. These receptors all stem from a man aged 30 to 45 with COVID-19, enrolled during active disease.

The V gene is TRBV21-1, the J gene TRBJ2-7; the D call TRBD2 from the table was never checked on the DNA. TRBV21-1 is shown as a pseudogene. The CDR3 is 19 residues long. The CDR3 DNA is TGTGCCAGCAGCAAACGTACCAGGAGGCCCTTAACGCCCTCCTACGAGCAGTACTTC. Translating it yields CASSKRTRRPLTPSYEQYF.

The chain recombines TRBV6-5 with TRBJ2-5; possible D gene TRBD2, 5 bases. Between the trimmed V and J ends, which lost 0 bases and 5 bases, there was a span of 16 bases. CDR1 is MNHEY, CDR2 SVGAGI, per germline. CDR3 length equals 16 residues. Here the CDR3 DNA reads TGTGCCAGCAGTTACTCTCTTCCTACTAGATTTGAGACCCAGTACTTC. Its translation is CASSYSLPTRFETQYF.

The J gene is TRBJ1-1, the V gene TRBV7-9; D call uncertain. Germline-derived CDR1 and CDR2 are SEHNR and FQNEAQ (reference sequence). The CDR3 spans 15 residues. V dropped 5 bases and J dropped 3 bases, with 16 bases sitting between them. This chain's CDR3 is CASSPAEGRYTEAFF. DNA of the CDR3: TGTGCCAGCAGCCCCGCTGAGGGCAGGTACACTGAAGCTTTCTTT.

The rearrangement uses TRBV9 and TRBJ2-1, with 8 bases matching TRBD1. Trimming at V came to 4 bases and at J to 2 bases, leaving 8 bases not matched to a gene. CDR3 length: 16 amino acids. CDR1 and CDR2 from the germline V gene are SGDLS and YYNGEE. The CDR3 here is CASSTGQGPPYNEQFF. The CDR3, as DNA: TGTGCCAGCAGCACCGGACAGGGACCGCCCTACAATGAGCAGTTCTTC. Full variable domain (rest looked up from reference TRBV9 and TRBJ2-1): DSGVTQTPKHLITATGQRVTLRCSPRSGDLSVYWYQQSLDQGLQFLIQYYNGEERAKGNILERFSAQQFPDLHSELNLSSLELGDSALYFCASSTGQGPPYNEQFFGPGTRLTVL.

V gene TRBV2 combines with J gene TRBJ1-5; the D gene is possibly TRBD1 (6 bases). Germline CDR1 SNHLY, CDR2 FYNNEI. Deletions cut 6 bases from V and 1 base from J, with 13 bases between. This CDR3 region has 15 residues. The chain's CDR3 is CASRQGIGSNQPQHF. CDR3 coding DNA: TGTGCCAGCAGACAGGGAATCGGGAGCAATCAGCCCCAGCATTTT.

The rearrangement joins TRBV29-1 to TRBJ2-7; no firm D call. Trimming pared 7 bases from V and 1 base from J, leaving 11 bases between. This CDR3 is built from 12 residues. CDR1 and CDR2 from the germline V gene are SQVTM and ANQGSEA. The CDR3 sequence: CSAMTDSYEQYF. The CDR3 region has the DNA TGCAGCGCAATGACTGATTCCTACGAGCAGTACTTC.

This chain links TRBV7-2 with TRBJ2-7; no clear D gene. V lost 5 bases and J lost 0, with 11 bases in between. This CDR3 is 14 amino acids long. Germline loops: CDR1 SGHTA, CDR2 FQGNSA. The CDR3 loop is CASSPELVSYEQYF. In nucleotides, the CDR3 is TGTGCCAGCAGCCCTGAACTTGTCTCCTACGAGCAGTACTTC.

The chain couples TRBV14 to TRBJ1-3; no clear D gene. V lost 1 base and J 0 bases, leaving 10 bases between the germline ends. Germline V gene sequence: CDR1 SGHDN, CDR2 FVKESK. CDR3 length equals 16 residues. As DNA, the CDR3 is TGTGCCAGCAGCCAAGGCCTGACAAGCTCTGGAAACACCATATATTTT. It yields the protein CASSQGLTSSGNTIYF.

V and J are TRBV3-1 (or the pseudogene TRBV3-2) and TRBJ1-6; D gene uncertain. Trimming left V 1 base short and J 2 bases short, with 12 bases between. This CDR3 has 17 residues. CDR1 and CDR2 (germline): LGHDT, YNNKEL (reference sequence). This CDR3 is CASSQGRGGPYNSPLHF. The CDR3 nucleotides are TGTGCCAGCAGCCAAGGGCGGGGAGGTCCCTATAATTCACCCCTCCACTTT.

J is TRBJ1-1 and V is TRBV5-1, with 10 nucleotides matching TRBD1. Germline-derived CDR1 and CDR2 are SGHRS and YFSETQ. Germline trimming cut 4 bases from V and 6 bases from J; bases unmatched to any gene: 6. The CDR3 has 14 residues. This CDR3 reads CASSEGQGSAEAFF. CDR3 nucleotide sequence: TGCGCCAGCAGCGAGGGACAGGGGTCGGCTGAAGCTTTCTTT.

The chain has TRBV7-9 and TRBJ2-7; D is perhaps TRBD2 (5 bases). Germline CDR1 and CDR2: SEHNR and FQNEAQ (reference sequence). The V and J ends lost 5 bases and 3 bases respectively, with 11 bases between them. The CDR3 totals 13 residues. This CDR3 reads CASSPDGIYEQYF. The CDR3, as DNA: TGTGCCAGCAGCCCGGACGGGATCTACGAGCAGTACTTC.

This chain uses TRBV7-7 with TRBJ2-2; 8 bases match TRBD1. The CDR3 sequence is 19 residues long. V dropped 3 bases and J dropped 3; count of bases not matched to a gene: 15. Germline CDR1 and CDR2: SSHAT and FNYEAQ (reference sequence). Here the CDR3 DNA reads TGTGCCAGCAGCTTTGCTCCGCCGGGACAGGCCGGGTACACCGGGGAGCTGTTTTTT. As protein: CASSFAPPGQAGYTGELFF.

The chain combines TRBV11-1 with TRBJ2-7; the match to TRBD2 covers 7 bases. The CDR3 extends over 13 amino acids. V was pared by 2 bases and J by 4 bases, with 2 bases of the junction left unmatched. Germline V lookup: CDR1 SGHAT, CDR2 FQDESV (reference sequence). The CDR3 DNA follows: TGTGCCAGCAGCTTAATCGGGGGGTACGAGCAGTACTTC. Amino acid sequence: CASSLIGGYEQYF.

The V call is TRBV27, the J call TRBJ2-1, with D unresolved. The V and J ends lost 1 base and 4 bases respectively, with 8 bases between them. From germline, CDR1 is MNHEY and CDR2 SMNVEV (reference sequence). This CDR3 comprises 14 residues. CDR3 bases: TGTGCCAGCAGTTTATTTGGCCAATACAATGAGCAGTTCTTC. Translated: CASSLFGQYNEQFF.

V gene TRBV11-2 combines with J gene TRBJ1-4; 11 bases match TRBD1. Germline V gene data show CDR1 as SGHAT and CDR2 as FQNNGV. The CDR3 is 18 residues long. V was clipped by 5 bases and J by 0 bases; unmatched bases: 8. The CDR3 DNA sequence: TGTGCCAGCAGCCCAGGGACAGGGGGAACCTCAACTAATGAAAAACTGTTTTTT. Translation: CASSPGTGGTSTNEKLFF.

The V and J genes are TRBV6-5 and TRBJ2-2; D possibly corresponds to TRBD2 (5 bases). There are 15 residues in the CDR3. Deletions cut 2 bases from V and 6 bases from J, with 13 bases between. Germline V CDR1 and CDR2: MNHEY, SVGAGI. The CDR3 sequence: CASSYRPGSAGELFF. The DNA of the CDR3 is TGTGCCAGCAGTTACCGACCTGGTAGCGCCGGGGAGCTGTTTTTT.

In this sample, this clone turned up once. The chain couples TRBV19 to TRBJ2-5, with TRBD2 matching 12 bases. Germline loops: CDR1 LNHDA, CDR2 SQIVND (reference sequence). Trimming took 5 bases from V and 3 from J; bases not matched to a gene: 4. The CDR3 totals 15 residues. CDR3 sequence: CASSPGLAGKETQYF. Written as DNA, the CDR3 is TGTGCCAGTAGTCCTGGACTAGCGGGGAAAGAGACCCAGTACTTC.